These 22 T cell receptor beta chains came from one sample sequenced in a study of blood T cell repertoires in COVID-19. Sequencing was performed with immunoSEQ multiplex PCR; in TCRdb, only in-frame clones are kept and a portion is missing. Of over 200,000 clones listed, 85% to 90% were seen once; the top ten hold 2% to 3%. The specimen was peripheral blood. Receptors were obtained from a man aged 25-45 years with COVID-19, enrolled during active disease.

The CDR3 sequence is CASSTNYEQYF. In nucleotides, the CDR3 is TGTGCCAGCAGCACAAACTACGAGCAGTACTTC. The chain is built from TRBV5-4 and TRBJ2-7; D gene unclear. Trimming pared 4 bases from V and 3 bases from J, leaving 5 bases between. The CDR3 has 11 amino acids. Germline V gene lookup returns CDR1 SGHNT and CDR2 YYREEE (reference sequence). The full variable domain, completed using reference TRBV5-4 and TRBJ2-7, is ETGVTQSPTHLIKTRGQQVTLRCSSQSGHNTVSWYQQALGQGPQFIFQYYREEENGRGNFPPRFSGLQFPNYSSELNVNALELDDSALYLCASSTNYEQYFGPGTRLTVT.

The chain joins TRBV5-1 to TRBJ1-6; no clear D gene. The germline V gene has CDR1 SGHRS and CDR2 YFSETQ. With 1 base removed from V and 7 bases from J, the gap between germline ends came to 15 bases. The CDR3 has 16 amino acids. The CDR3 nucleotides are TGCGCCAGCAGCTTGTCCGCGGGAATGAGAAATTCACCCCTCCACTTT. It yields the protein CASSLSAGMRNSPLHF.

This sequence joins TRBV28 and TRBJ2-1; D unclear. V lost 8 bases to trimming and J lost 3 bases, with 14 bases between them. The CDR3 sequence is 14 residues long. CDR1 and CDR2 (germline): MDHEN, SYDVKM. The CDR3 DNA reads TGTGCCAGCCTTAAGCCGGGTAGCTACAATGAGCAGTTCTTC. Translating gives CASLKPGSYNEQFF.

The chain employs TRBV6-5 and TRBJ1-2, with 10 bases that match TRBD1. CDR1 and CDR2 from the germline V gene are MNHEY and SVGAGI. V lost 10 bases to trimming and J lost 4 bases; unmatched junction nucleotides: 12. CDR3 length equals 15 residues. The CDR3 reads CATLYRDRGFYGYTF. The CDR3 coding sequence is TGTGCCACACTTTACCGGGACAGGGGTTTCTATGGCTACACCTTC.

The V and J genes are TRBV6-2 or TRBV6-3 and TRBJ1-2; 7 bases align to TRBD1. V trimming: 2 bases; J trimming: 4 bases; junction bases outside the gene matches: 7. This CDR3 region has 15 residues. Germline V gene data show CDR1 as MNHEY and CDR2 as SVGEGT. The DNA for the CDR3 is TGTGCCAGCAGTTACGTCTCACAGGGGAGCTATGGCTACACCTTC. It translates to CASSYVSQGSYGYTF.

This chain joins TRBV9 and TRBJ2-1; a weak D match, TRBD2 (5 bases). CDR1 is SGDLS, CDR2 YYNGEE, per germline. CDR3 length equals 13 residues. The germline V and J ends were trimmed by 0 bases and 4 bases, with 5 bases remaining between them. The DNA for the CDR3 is TGTGCCAGCAGCGTAGGGACTTACAATGAGCAGTTCTTC. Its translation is CASSVGTYNEQFF.

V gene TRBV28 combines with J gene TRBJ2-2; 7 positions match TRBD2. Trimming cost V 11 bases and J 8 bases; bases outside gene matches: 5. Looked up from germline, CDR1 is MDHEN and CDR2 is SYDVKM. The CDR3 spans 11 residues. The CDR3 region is CALGRGGELFF. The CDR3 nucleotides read TGTGCCCTAGGGAGGGGAGGGGAGCTGTTTTTT.

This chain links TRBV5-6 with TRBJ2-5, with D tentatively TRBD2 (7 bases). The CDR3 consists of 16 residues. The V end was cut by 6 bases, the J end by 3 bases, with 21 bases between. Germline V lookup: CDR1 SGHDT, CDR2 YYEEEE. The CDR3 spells CASTDSGRGREETQYF. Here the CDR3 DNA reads TGTGCCAGCACCGACTCGGGGAGGGGGAGGGAAGAGACCCAGTACTTC.

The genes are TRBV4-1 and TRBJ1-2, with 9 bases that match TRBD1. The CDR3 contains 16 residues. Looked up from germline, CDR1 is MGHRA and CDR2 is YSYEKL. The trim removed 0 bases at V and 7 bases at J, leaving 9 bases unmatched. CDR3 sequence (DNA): TGCGCCAGCAGCCAAGATCTGAGTGGACAGGGGATTGGCTACACCTTC. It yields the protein CASSQDLSGQGIGYTF.

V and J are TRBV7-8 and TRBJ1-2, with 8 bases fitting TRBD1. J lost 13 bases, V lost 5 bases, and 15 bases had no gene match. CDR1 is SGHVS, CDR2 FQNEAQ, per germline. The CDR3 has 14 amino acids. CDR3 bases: TGTGCCAGCAGCCTTCAGGGCAGGGGGCTCGTCCCCACCTTC. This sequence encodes CASSLQGRGLVPTF.

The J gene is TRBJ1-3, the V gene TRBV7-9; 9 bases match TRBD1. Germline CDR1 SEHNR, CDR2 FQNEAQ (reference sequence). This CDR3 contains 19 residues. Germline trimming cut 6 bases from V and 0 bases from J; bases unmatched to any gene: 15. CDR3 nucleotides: TGTGCCAGCAGGTCAGTCCCGGGACAGGGAACCTACTCTGGAAACACCATATATTTT. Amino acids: CASRSVPGQGTYSGNTIYF.

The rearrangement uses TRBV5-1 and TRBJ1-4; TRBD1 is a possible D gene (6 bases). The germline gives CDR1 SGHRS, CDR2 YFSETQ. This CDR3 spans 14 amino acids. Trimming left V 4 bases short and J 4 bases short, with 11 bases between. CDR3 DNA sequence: TGCGCCAGCAGCGTAACAGGGAATAATGAAAAACTGTTTTTT. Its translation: CASSVTGNNEKLFF.

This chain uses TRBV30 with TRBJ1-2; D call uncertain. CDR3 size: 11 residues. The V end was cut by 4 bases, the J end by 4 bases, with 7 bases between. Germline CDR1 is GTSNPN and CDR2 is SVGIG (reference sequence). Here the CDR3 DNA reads TGTGCCTGGAACAGCCTCTATGGCTACACCTTC. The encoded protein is CAWNSLYGYTF.

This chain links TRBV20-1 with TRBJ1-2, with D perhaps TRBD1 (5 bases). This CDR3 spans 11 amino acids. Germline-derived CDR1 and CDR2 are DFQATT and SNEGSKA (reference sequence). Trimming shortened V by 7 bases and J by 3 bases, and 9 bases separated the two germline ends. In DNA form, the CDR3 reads TGCAGTGTGCGGGGCGACTATGGCTACACCTTC. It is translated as CSVRGDYGYTF.

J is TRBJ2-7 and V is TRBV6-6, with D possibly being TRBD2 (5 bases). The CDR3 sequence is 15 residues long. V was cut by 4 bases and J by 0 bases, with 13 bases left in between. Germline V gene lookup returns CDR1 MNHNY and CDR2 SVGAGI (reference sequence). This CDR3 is CASSSERKGSYEQYF. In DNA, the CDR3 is TGTGCCAGCAGTTCTGAGCGGAAGGGCTCCTACGAGCAGTACTTC.

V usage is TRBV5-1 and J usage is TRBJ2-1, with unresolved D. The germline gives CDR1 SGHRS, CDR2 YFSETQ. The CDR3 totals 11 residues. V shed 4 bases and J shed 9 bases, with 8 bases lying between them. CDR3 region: CASSLRGEQFF. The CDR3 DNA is TGCGCCAGCAGCCTTAGAGGTGAGCAGTTCTTC.

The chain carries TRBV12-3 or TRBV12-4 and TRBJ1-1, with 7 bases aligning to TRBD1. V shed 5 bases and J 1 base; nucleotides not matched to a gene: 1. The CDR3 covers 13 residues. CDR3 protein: CASSRTGNTEAFF. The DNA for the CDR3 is TGTGCCAGCAGTAGGACAGGGAACACTGAAGCTTTCTTT.

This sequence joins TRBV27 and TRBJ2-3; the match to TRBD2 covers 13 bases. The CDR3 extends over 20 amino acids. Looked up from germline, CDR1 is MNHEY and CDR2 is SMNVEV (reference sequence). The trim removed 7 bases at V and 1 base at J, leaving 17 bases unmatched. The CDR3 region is CASMERRPGLAGLGTDTQYF. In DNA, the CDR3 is TGTGCCAGCATGGAACGGCGACCGGGACTAGCGGGGCTTGGCACAGATACGCAGTATTTT.

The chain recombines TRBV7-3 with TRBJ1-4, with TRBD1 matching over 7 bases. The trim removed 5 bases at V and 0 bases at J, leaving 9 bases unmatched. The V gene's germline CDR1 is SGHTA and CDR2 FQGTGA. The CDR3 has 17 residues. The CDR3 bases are TGTGCCAGCAGCGGAGACAGGGAGACCGCAACTAATGAAAAACTGTTTTTT. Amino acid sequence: CASSGDRETATNEKLFF. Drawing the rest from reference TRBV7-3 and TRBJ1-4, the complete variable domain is GAGVSQTPSNKVTEKGKYVELRCDPISGHTALYWYRQSLGQGPEFLIYFQGTGAADDSGLPNDRFFAVRPEGSVSTLKIQRTERGDSAVYLCASSGDRETATNEKLFFGSGTQLSVL.

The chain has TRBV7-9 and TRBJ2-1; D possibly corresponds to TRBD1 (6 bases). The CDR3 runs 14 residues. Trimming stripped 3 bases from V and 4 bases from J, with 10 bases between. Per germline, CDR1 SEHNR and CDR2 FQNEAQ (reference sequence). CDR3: CASSFGQQYNEQFF. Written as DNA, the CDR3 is TGTGCCAGCAGCTTCGGACAGCAGTACAATGAGCAGTTCTTC.

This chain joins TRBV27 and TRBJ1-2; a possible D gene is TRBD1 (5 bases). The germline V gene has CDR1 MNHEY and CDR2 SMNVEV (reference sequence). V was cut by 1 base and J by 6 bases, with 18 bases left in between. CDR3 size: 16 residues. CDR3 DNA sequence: TGTGCCAGCAGTTTATATTCGGGAGGGAGGGGTCATGGCTACACCTTC. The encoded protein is CASSLYSGGRGHGYTF.

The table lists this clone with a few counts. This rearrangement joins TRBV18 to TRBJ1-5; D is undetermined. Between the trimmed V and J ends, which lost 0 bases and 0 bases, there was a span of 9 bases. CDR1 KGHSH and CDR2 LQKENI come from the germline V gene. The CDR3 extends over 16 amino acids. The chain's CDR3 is CASSPPGGYSNQPQHF. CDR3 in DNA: TGTGCCAGCTCACCACCGGGAGGTTATAGCAATCAGCCCCAGCATTTT.